This entry features one T cell receptor (beta chain) sequence. A few counts support this clone. Its antigen is not yet known. Base quality data are lacking; no much larger clone is found one base away. Library creation used the immunoSEQ multiplex PCR assay. For the multiplex PCR, a mixture combining 60 forward primers for TCR Vbeta segments and 13 reverse primers for TCR Jbeta segments was used. The CDR3 region of rearranged TCR beta genes was amplified from genomic DNA with a multiplex PCR assay. The amplified TCR beta libraries were sequenced on the Illumina HiSeq System as 87-base-pair reads. The paper's processing steps were these. A later analysis tallied roughly 78 million unique TCR beta chains across the 666 repertoires, and some 10 million of those chains were shared by two or more donors. Raw reads were error-corrected and collapsed into unique sequences with a nearest-neighbor algorithm that merged closely related sequences to remove PCR and sequencing errors. V, D and J gene segments were assigned by aligning CDR3 sequences to IMGT reference sequences. For a sequence to be retained, at least a six-nucleotide match to both a V gene segment and a J gene segment was required. Rearrangements were called productive when the CDR3 lacked stop codons and stayed in frame with V and J; all others were non-productive. Following IMGT convention, CDR3 was defined as the stretch from the second conserved V-encoded cysteine up to the conserved J-encoded phenylalanine. The earlier analysis of around 640 of the donors excluded sequences that lacked an unambiguous match to a single V gene segment. In an earlier analysis of some 590 of the donors, V segments were called functional above 56.7% productive rearrangements and were called segregating when the between-donor standard deviation exceeded 5%. A statistical classification framework was built for diagnosing cytomegalovirus status from the catalog of TCR beta chain sequences. In a later analysis, V and J genes were assigned by comparing TCR nucleotide sequences against IMGT/GENE-DB human TR gene sequences. In a later analysis, CDR3 sequences and most-parsimonious VDJ recombination scenarios were assigned using the TCRdist pipeline. A later analysis defined each TCR beta chain by its CDR3 amino acid sequence plus V-gene family, and excluded reads lacking a unique V-gene family. In a later analysis, around 600 highly shared, low-generation-probability nucleotide sequences were removed to address suspected cross-contamination and a sequencing artifact. For each public chain, a later analysis derived a clonal expansion index from normalized ranks of inferred template counts within each repertoire. Generation probabilities in a later analysis came from a VDJ recombination model fitted to out-of-frame rearrangements, and those results were checked against IGoR. Hypergeometric tests were used in a later analysis to score TCR-TCR, TCR-HLA and TCR-CMV co-occurrence, with a repertoire-size bias correction applied to the TCR pairs. To estimate false discovery rates, a later analysis permuted the HLA or CMV assignments 20 times. In a later analysis, co-occurring TCRs were grouped using DBSCAN, and TCRdist sequence similarity was added for clustering within HLA-allele-positive subsets. For co-occurrence clustering, repertoires with fewer than 30,000 or more than 120,000 public chains were excluded, along with a handful of repertoires with anomalous nucleotide sharing. TCRdb holds this immuneACCESS table with in-frame rearrangements only. Some clones are missing; in checked studies, unresolved V genes explain under half, and the rest has no known cause. The V and J calls and clone size are taken from that table; D and trimming were inferred from the DNA. For this sample there are about 170,000 clones; approximately 82% appear just once. The ten largest account for roughly 1.5% of the sample.

The germline V and J ends show losses of 5 bases and 0 bases respectively, and no gene match explains 7 bases of the junction. From a lookup of the germline V gene, CDR1 and CDR2 are MDHEN and SYDVKM. The CDR3 sequence holds 17 residues, the cysteine and phenylalanine included. Here the CDR3 DNA is all that survives: 51 bases in frame from base 1. The cohort was made up of approximately 670 healthy bone marrow donors. At the time of sampling, every cohort member was nominally healthy, though immune exposures that went unrecorded were likely present. The donor was CMV seronegative and was included in the group of 352 seronegative cohort members. A peripheral blood sample was collected from each donor, and TCR beta sequencing was performed on peripheral blood mononuclear cells. The Qiagen DNeasy Blood Extraction Kit was used to extract genomic DNA from the blood cell samples. The data were obtained in a study of cytomegalovirus exposure and HLA in healthy donors (dated by TCRdb to 2017 to 2019). The study in broad terms: According to an earlier analysis of a few hundred of the donors, 200 million or so T cells yielded roughly 100 million unique TCR beta sequences and less than 300 Gb of sequence data. An early release covering just under 650 HLA-typed donors comprised about 320 gigabases of sequencing data and around 80 million unique TCR sequences. Of the roughly 410 genotyped donors, 75% to 85% were placed in the genetic ancestry cluster associated with self-reported Caucasian donors. The study aimed to test whether signatures of past pathogen exposure could be identified by cataloging public T cell receptors. The T cell repertoires of several hundred subjects were profiled by immunosequencing and related to cytomegalovirus serostatus. Besides the first cohort of hundreds of subjects, a separate validation cohort made up of some 110 different subjects was used. To predict cytomegalovirus infection status, the study brought together high-throughput TCR immunosequencing, statistical association of individual TCRs with disease status, and machine learning. A later analysis re-analyzed previously published TCR beta repertoires from 666 donors and added high-resolution HLA genotyping to study TCR occurrence patterns. Rather than drawing on any new phenotypic data, the later analysis identified candidate immune exposures from TCR beta sequences and the way those sequences occurred across donors. An earlier analysis of some 500 of the donors applied high-throughput TCR beta sequencing to assess whether each TCR beta V gene segment acted as functional or pseudogenic. Donor age, sex, ethnicity and CMV serostatus were compiled alongside the repertoire data. A later genetic analysis took genome-wide SNP genotypes for about 55% of the roughly 700 donors and used that subset as a discovery cohort. All discovery cohort repertoires had been generated using a single sequencing platform. HLA typing included class I and class II loci at four-digit resolution. The number of typed donors differed by locus: roughly 629-630 for A, B, C, DRB1 and DQB1; 522 for DQA1; around 580 for DPA1; and around 490 for DPB1. Roughly five DR-DQ haplotypes were handled as single units for association and clustering because linkage in the cohort was strong. Among 398 genotyped donors of the cohort, an average of roughly 240,000 unique TCR beta nucleotide sequences were sequenced per donor, roughly 18% of them non-productive.

On the study overall, not on this receptor specifically: Presence/absence analyses assumed roughly uniform sequencing depth across donors, an assumption that may not hold. In a later analysis, several top co-occurrence clusters were reported to appear linked to parvovirus B19, influenza, CMV and Epstein-Barr virus. A further reported finding was that TCR beta sequences accurately predicted the HLA-A and HLA-B alleles for most subjects in the first cohort. The earlier analysis of approximately 590 of the donors excluded approximately 17 rarely observed V segments, including chromosome 9 orphons, because counts were too low. Linkage disequilibrium might explain the correlated functional status among segregating V segments, but an unknown experimental factor could not be excluded. CMV serostatus was the only immune exposure information available for the cohort. Some IMGT-functional V segments, including TRBV6-2 and TRBV6-3, could not be distinguished by the 87-base-pair reads and were therefore excluded. Strong co-occurrence of HLA alleles, especially DR and DQ, made assigning TCR associations to individual alleles difficult. Because some donors lacked HLA typing at each locus, the association tests relied only on the typed subset. The study gave a list of 150 to 200 TCR beta chains associated with cytomegalovirus. It was suggested by the authors that the approach could potentially be generalized to other disease states and immunological phenotypes. A later genetic analysis reported fewer N-insertions in productive TCRs among donors in an Asian-associated ancestry cluster than the roughly 640-donor mean. In a later analysis, most CMV-associated TCR beta chains were found to appear HLA-restricted, with HLA associations seemingly driven largely by CMV exposure. The classifier was reported to diagnose cytomegalovirus status with high specificity and sensitivity in both the original cohort and the validation cohort. A later analysis associated 17,000 or so TCR beta sequences with specific HLA alleles at a false discovery rate of 0.05. While some public TCRs were present in many individuals, most TCR sequences turned up only very rarely across donors. According to a later analysis, TCR association rates differed among HLA loci, with DRB1 alleles showing the most associated TCRs and HLA-C alleles showing the fewest. In an earlier analysis of roughly 500 of the donors, most TCR beta V segments appeared in productive rearrangements about 87% or about 30% of the time, broadly matching IMGT annotations. Compared with equally common non-associated chains, HLA-associated TCR beta chains in a later analysis were more clonally expanded and had lower generation probabilities. A later genetic analysis associated a missense DCLRE1C variant with V-gene and J-gene trimming of TCR beta chains, and an independent cohort replicated the association. Only TCR beta chains were sequenced in this cohort, and the absence of alpha or paired-chain data limited detectable features. In vitro tests confirmed that a few of the cytomegalovirus-associated TCR beta chains recognize cytomegalovirus antigens. A group of highly shared sequence variants was considered likely to be a technical artifact of the sequencing pipeline.

Sequencing was carried out using PBMCs. The source of this sequence is a male donor in good health and CMV-seronegative. The rearranged chain carries TRBV28 and TRBJ2-3; 11 bases in the junction line up with TRBD2. DNA sequence: TGTGCCAGCAGTCAGGGACTAGCGGTACCTAGCACAGATACGCAGTATTTT. Its protein is CASSQGLAVPSTDTQYF.